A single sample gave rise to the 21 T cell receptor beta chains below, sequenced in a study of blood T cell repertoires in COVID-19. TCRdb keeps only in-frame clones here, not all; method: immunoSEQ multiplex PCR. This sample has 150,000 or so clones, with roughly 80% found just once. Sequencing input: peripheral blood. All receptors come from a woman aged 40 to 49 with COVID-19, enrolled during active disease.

This CDR3 reads CASRLPGGPNQPQHF. The CDR3 DNA sequence: TGTGCCAGCAGACTTCCGGGGGGGCCCAATCAGCCCCAGCATTTT. This chain links TRBV6-5 with TRBJ1-5; D is perhaps TRBD1 (6 bases). Germline CDR1 MNHEY, CDR2 SVGAGI. The CDR3 is 15 amino acids. Deletions cut 6 bases from V and 3 bases from J, with 15 bases between.

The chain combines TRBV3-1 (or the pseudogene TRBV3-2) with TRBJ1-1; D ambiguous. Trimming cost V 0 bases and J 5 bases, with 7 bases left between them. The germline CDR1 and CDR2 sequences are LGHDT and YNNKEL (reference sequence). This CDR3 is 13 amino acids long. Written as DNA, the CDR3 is TGTGCCAGCAGCCAAGATTTCGGGACTGAAGCTTTCTTT. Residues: CASSQDFGTEAFF.

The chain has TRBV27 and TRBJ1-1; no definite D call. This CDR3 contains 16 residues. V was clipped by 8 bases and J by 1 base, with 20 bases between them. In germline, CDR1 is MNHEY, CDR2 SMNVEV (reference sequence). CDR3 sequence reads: CASRPGSFRSNTEAFF. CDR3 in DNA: TGTGCCAGCCGCCCGGGATCTTTTAGATCGAACACTGAAGCTTTCTTT.

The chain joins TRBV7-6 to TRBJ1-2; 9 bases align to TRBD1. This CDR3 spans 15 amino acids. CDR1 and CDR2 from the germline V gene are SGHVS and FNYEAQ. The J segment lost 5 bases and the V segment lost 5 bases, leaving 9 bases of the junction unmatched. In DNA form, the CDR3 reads TGTGCCAGCAGCCCGGGGACAGGGCAACGATATGGCTACACCTTC. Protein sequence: CASSPGTGQRYGYTF. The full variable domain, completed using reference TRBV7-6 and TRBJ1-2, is GAGVSQSPRYKVTKRGQDVALRCDPISGHVSLYWYRQALGQGPEFLTYFNYEAQQDKSGLPNDRFSAERPEGSISTLTIQRTEQRDSAMYRCASSPGTGQRYGYTFGSGTRLTVV.

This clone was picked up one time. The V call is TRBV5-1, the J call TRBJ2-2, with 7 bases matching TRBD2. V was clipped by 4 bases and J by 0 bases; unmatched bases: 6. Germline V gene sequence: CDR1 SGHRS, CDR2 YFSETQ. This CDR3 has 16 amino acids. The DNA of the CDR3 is TGCGCCAGCAGCCTCATAGCGGGTTCGAACACCGGGGAGCTGTTTTTT. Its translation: CASSLIAGSNTGELFF.

For the CDR3, the DNA is TGTGCCAGCAGCTTACTAGCGGGAGGCGGGGAGACCCAGTACTTC. Translating gives CASSLLAGGGETQYF. The V gene is TRBV7-9, the J gene TRBJ2-5; TRBD2 agrees at 11 bases. Unmatched junction bases numbered 4, after V lost 2 bases and J lost 5 bases. From germline, CDR1 is SEHNR and CDR2 FQNEAQ (reference sequence). The CDR3 is 15 residues long.

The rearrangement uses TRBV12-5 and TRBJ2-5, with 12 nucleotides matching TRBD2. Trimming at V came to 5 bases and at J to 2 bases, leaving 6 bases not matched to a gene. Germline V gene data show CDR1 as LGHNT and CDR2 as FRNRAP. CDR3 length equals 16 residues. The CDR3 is CASGLGTSGLQETQYF. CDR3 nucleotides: TGTGCTAGTGGTCTTGGGACTAGCGGGTTACAAGAGACCCAGTACTTC.

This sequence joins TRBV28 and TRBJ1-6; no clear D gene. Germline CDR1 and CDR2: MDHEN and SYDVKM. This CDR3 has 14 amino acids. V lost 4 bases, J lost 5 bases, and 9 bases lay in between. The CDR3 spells CASSSRADNSPLHF. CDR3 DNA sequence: TGTGCCAGCAGTTCTAGAGCTGATAATTCACCCCTCCACTTT.

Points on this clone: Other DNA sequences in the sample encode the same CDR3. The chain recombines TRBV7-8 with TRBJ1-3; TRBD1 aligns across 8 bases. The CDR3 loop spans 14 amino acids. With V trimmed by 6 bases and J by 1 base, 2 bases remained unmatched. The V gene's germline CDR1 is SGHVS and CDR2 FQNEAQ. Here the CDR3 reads CASRRTGSGNTIYF. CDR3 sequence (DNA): TGTGCCAGCAGACGGACAGGGTCTGGAAACACCATATATTTT.

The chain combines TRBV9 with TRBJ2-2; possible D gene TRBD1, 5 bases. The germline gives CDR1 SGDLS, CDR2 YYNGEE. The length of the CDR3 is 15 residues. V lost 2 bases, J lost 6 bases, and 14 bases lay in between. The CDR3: CASSVRGEGAGELFF. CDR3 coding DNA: TGTGCCAGCAGCGTCCGTGGGGAAGGGGCCGGGGAGCTGTTTTTT. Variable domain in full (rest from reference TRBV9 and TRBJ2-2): DSGVTQTPKHLITATGQRVTLRCSPRSGDLSVYWYQQSLDQGLQFLIQYYNGEERAKGNILERFSAQQFPDLHSELNLSSLELGDSALYFCASSVRGEGAGELFFGEGSRLTVL.

The CDR3 region has the DNA TGCGCCAGCAGCCAGGGGGTGGGCGGGAGTTCGGAGACCCAGTACTTC. Its translation: CASSQGVGGSSETQYF. The chain combines TRBV4-1 with TRBJ2-5; TRBD2 agrees at 7 bases. CDR3 size: 16 residues. Trimming removed 3 bases from V and 5 bases from J; junction bases left unmatched: 12. CDR1 and CDR2 from the germline V gene are MGHRA and YSYEKL.

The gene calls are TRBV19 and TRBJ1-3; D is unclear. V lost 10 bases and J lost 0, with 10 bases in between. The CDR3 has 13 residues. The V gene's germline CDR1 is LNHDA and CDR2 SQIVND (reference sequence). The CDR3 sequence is CATSEDSGNTIYF. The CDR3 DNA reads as TGTGCCACCTCAGAGGACTCTGGAAACACCATATATTTT.

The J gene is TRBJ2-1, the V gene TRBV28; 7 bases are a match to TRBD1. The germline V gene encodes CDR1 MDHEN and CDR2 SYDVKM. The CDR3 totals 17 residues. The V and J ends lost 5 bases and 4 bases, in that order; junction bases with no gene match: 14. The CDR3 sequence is CASSTPPTGNPYNEQFF. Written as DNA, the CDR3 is TGTGCCAGCAGTACCCCCCCGACAGGGAACCCATACAATGAGCAGTTCTTC.

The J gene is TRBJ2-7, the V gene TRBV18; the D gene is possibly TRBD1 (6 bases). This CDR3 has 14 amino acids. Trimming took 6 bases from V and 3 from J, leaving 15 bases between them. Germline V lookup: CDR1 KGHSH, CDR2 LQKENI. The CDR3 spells CASSGRDTGYEQYV. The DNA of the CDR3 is TGTGCCAGCTCCGGCCGGGACACCGGCTACGAGCAGTACGTC.

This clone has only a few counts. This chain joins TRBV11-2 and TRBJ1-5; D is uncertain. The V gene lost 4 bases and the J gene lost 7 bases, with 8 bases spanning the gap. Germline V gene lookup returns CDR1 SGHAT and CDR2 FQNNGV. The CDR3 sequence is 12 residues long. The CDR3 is CASSWPGQPQHF. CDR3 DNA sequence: TGTGCCAGCAGCTGGCCGGGACAGCCCCAGCATTTT.

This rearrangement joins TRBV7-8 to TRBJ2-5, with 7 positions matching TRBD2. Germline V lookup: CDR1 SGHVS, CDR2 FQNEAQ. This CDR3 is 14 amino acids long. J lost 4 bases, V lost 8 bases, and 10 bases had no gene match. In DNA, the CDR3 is TGTGCCAGCTATAAGCGGGGACGGGGAGAGACCCAGTACTTC. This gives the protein CASYKRGRGETQYF.

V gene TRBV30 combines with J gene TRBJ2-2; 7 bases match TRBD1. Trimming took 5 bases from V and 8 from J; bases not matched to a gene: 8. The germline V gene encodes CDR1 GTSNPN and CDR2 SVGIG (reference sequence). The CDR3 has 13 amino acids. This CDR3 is CAWDIQGLGELFF. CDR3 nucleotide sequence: TGTGCCTGGGACATACAGGGGTTAGGGGAGCTGTTTTTT.

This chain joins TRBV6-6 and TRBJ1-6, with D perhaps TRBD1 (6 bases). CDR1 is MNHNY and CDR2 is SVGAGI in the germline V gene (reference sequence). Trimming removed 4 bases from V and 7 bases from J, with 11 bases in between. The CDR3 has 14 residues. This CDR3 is CASSSDSANSPLHF. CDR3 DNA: TGTGCCAGCAGTTCGGACAGTGCGAATTCACCCCTCCACTTT.

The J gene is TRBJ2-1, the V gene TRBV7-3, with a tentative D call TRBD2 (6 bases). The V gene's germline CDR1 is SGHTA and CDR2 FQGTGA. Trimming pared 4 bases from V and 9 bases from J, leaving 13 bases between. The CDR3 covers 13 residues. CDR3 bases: TGTGCCAGCAGCTATCTAGCGTCCACTGAGCAGTTCTTC. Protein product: CASSYLASTEQFF. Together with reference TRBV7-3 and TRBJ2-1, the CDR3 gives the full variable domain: GAGVSQTPSNKVTEKGKYVELRCDPISGHTALYWYRQSLGQGPEFLIYFQGTGAADDSGLPNDRFFAVRPEGSVSTLKIQRTERGDSAVYLCASSYLASTEQFFGPGTRLTVL.

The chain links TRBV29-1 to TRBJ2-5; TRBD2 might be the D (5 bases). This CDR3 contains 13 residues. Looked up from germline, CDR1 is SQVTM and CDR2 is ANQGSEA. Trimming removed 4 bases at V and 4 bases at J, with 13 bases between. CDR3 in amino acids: CSVGGLAPETQYF. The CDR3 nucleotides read TGCAGCGTTGGTGGCCTAGCCCCAGAGACCCAGTACTTC.

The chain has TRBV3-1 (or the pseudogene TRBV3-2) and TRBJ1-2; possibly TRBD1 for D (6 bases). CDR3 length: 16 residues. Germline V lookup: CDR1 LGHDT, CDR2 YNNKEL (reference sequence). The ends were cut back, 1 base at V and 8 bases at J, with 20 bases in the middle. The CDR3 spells CASSQAPPTGYRGYTF. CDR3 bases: TGTGCCAGCAGCCAAGCCCCACCAACAGGGTATCGCGGCTACACCTTC.